The source of this TCR beta chain is a study of T cell repertoires in cytomegalovirus infection (dated by TCRdb to the late 2010s). With regard to the full study: Donor HLA type was relevant to the analysis, as public TCR beta signatures indicated carriage of CMV infection together with the matching HLA type.

The study at large found these results: In the ex vivo response, HLA-C-restricted CMV-specific TCR beta clonotypes were dominant, and in two of eight donors the single most frequent clonotype came from this HLA-C-restricted group. Cumulative frequency of public TCR beta family members discriminated carriers of CMV infection plus the relevant HLA type in this cohort and an independent approximately 370-donor cohort.

Turning to this clonotype: What this receptor recognizes is not known. No base quality values were provided; no much bigger clone lies one nucleotide off.

The CDR3 has 16 amino acids, counting the end cysteine and phenylalanine. CDR3 DNA is the only sequence kept; it has 48 bases, read in frame from the first base. V lost 6 bases and J lost 0 bases, and the count of bases not matched to a germline gene is 7. Sequencing used an Illumina HiSeq 1500. TCRdb cleaned the public reads at Q25 with fastp, built clones with MiXCR and kept in-frame beta chains. Identical CDR3 proteins give one entry, which carries the most common genes and DNA. For this sample the table gives 90,000 to 120,000 distinct CDR3 sequences, of which more than 20% were detected only once. 30% to 40% of the sample goes to the ten largest clones.

Source material: CD8+ T cells from PBMCs. This sequence uses TRBV12-3 or TRBV12-4 and TRBJ2-1; 8 middle bases align to TRBD1. The TCR sequence derives from a human donor in good health (CMV status not recorded). Some clones in this sample may be carry-over from other donors' samples. In nucleotides, the sequence is TGTGCCAGCAGCTCCGCCACAGGGGGCTCCTACAATGAGCAGTTCTTC. The translation is CASSSATGGSYNEQFF.